The present TCR beta chain was sequenced within a study of blood T cells in healthy people across ages. Overall study context: There was about one barcoded beta molecule captured by template switching per two T cells.

Combining a sample-barcoded 5' primer with a J-beta primer mix, a second PCR ran for about 6 to 11 cycles. No fewer than 3 million CDR3-containing paired-end reads came from each sample. One entry per CDR3 protein results from TCRdb running MiXCR on the 5' RACE reads. The sample has some 760,000 distinct CDR3 sequences, 20% to 25% seen once; the top ten hold around 9.2%. Germline trimming cut 5 bases from V and 13 bases from J; bases unmatched to any gene: 15. Germline CDR1 is DFQATT and CDR2 is SNEGSKA (reference sequence). The CDR3 extends over 14 amino acids. This sample also appeared in a second study, on T cells of mothers and their children. From that study: Comparable shaping of TCR recombination output by thymic selection was observed in related and unrelated pairs.

The sequencing input was blood. The chain carries TRBV20-1 and TRBJ2-5; 11 nucleotides align to TRBD2. This clonotype was sampled from a boy aged 5-17 years in good health. The CDR3 reads CSARETSGVPTAYF. The CDR3, as DNA: TGCAGTGCTCGGGAGACTAGCGGGGTCCCCACCGCGTACTTC.